Below, 6 T cell receptor beta chains from the same sample are listed, as sequenced in a study of PD-1 blockade in classical Hodgkin lymphoma. Every single patient, without exception, relapsed after autologous stem cell transplantation, and brentuximab vedotin exposure varied. Measured with immunoSEQ multiplex PCR; TCRdb has only the in-frame clones, and not every one. The sample carries over 80,000 clones, roughly 89% recorded once. Sequencing was performed on peripheral blood mononuclear cells (PBMCs), taken at baseline. These receptors all stem from a human donor with classical Hodgkin lymphoma.

The gene calls are TRBV28 and TRBJ1-2; D unresolved. With 0 bases removed from V and 8 bases from J, the gap between germline ends came to 4 bases. The germline gives CDR1 MDHEN, CDR2 SYDVKM. The CDR3 contains 11 residues. In DNA form, the CDR3 reads TGTGCCAGCAGTTTATGGGAGGGCTACACCTTC. This encodes CASSLWEGYTF.

This chain links TRBV20-1 with TRBJ2-5, with D perhaps matching TRBD2 (5 bases). The germline V gene encodes CDR1 DFQATT and CDR2 SNEGSKA (reference sequence). The CDR3 has 11 amino acids. The DNA of the CDR3 is TGCAGCGGGAACCTGCAAGAGACCCAGTACTTC. The encoded protein is CSGNLQETQYF.

The rearrangement joins TRBV28 to TRBJ1-1; D is unclear. The CDR3 is 12 residues long. Trimming shortened V by 2 bases and J by 8 bases, and 9 bases separated the two germline ends. Germline V gene sequence: CDR1 MDHEN, CDR2 SYDVKM. In nucleotides, the CDR3 is TGTGCCAGCAGTTTAATCTTATCAGAAGCTTTCTTT. Translated: CASSLILSEAFF. Complete variable domain (other parts from reference TRBV28 and TRBJ1-1): DVKVTQSSRYLVKRTGEKVFLECVQDMDHENMFWYRQDPGLGLRLIYFSYDVKMKEKGDIPEGYSVSREKKERFSLILESASTNQTSMYLCASSLILSEAFFGQGTRLTVV.

The chain recombines TRBV6-1 with TRBJ2-1, with 9 nucleotides matching TRBD2. The CDR3 has 16 residues. Trimming removed 3 bases from V and 5 bases from J; junction bases left unmatched: 8. Germline V gene sequence: CDR1 MNHNS, CDR2 SASEGT. The CDR3 region is CASSEQSGRPNNEQFF. The CDR3 DNA is TGTGCCAGCAGTGAGCAAAGCGGGAGGCCCAACAATGAGCAGTTCTTC.

This rearrangement joins TRBV27 to TRBJ2-3; no firm D call. Deletions cut 3 bases from V and 2 bases from J, with 9 bases between. CDR1 and CDR2 from the germline V gene are MNHEY and SMNVEV (reference sequence). The CDR3 is 14 amino acids. The CDR3 is CASSFGYNTDTQYF. The CDR3 DNA sequence: TGTGCCAGCAGTTTTGGGTACAACACAGATACGCAGTATTTT.

This clone came up once. This rearrangement joins TRBV27 to TRBJ1-5; no firm D call. The CDR3 covers 14 residues. Per the germline V gene, CDR1 is MNHEY and CDR2 is SMNVEV (reference sequence). Trimming removed 6 bases at V and 0 bases at J, with 9 bases between. CDR3: CASRREGSNQPQHF. For the CDR3, the DNA is TGTGCCAGCAGGAGGGAGGGTAGCAATCAGCCCCAGCATTTT.